This passage covers 22 T cell receptor beta chains from one sample sequenced in a study of breast tumors, draining lymph nodes, adjacent tissues. TCRdb re-analysed the multiplex PCR reads in MiXCR, keeping a single row per CDR3 protein. The sample has 25,000 or so distinct CDR3 sequences; almost 70% are singletons. The sample comprised tumor-adjacent breast tissue. Receptors originate from a female donor with breast cancer. Some clones in this sample may be carry-over from other donors' samples.

This clonotype appeared many times. This chain connects TRBV5-8 to TRBJ2-1; 12 bases align to TRBD2. V lost 5 bases, J lost 7 bases, and 7 bases stayed unmatched. CDR1 is SGHTS and CDR2 is YDEGEE in the germline V gene. The CDR3 sequence is 15 residues long. CDR3 region: CASRPLAGGLNEQFF. CDR3 nucleotides: TGTGCCAGCAGACCTCTAGCGGGGGGGCTGAATGAGCAGTTCTTC.

The chain carries TRBV5-1 and TRBJ2-1, with a possible D match to TRBD1 (6 bases). The CDR3 covers 14 residues. CDR1 and CDR2 from the germline V gene are SGHRS and YFSETQ. Between the trimmed V and J ends, which lost 1 base and 4 bases, there was a span of 9 bases. The CDR3, as DNA: TGCGCCAGCAGCTTGAGGACAGATTACAATGAGCAGTTCTTC. It specifies CASSLRTDYNEQFF.

This chain uses TRBV7-3 with TRBJ1-3; TRBD1 might be the D (5 bases). The germline V and J ends were trimmed by 11 bases and 2 bases, with 13 bases remaining between them. CDR3 length equals 13 residues. CDR1 is SGHTA and CDR2 is FQGTGA in the germline V gene. The CDR3 bases are TGTGCCGACTCCACAGGAACTGGAAACACCATATATTTT. Translation gives CADSTGTGNTIYF.

The chain joins TRBV27 to TRBJ2-1; possibly TRBD1 for D (6 bases). The CDR3 loop spans 14 amino acids. Germline CDR1 MNHEY, CDR2 SMNVEV (reference sequence). V was shortened by 3 bases and J by 3 bases, with 9 bases between the two germline ends. Written as DNA, the CDR3 is TGTGCCAGCAGTTTCCAGGACAGCTACAATGAGCAGTTCTTC. Translation: CASSFQDSYNEQFF.

V gene TRBV7-2 combines with J gene TRBJ2-1; D remains ambiguous. The V end lost 5 bases, the J end lost 9 bases, and 26 bases lay between the germline ends. Germline V CDR1 and CDR2: SGHTA, FQGNSA. The CDR3 is made up of 17 amino acids. CDR3 DNA sequence: TGTGCCAGCAGCGTCGGCTTGGCCCGACCCTTGGATGGTGAGCAGTTCTTC. Translated: CASSVGLARPLDGEQFF.

The J gene is TRBJ2-7, the V gene TRBV5-6, with D unresolved. Germline V gives CDR1 SGHDT, CDR2 YYEEEE. CDR3 length: 15 amino acids. Trimming cost V 1 base and J 0 bases, with 11 bases left between them. CDR3 residues: CASSLSRISSYEQYF. CDR3 DNA: TGTGCCAGCAGCTTGTCGCGGATTAGCTCCTACGAGCAGTACTTC.

This chain links TRBV19 with TRBJ2-3; possible D gene TRBD1, 5 bases. The V end lost 7 bases, the J end lost 2 bases, and 10 bases lay between the germline ends. This CDR3 has 13 residues. The germline V gene encodes CDR1 LNHDA and CDR2 SQIVND (reference sequence). As DNA, the CDR3 is TGTGCCAGTACCGACAGTCTCACAGATACGCAGTATTTT. It codes for CASTDSLTDTQYF.

The chain has TRBV3-1 and TRBJ2-5, with 12 bases lining up with TRBD2. Germline lookup yields CDR1 LGHDT and CDR2 YNNKEL (reference sequence). This CDR3 comprises 17 residues. Trimming at V came to 2 bases and at J to 1 base, leaving 5 bases not matched to a gene. This CDR3 reads CASSQTSGRLAQETQYF. The CDR3, as DNA: TGTGCCAGCAGCCAAACTAGCGGGAGGCTCGCCCAAGAGACCCAGTACTTC.

This clonotype has at least ten counts. CDR3 in DNA: TGTGCCAGCAGCTTAAACGGGGGAGAGACCCAGTACTTC. It translates to CASSLNGGETQYF. The rearrangement uses TRBV7-2 and TRBJ2-5, with D perhaps TRBD2 (6 bases). Germline V gene sequence: CDR1 SGHTA, CDR2 FQGNSA. The length of the CDR3 is 13 residues. Trimming took off 2 bases at V and 4 bases at J, with 8 bases between the two ends.

A word on this clonotype: A much larger clone differs by one base, so this may be a read error. The V gene is TRBV7-2, the J gene TRBJ2-5; D is perhaps TRBD2 (6 bases). The CDR3 loop spans 13 amino acids. In germline, CDR1 is SGHTA, CDR2 FQGNSA. The CDR3 region has the DNA TGTTCCAGCAGCTTAGCGGTCCAAGAGACCCAGTACTTC. Protein product: CSSSLAVQETQYF.

This clonotype was seen only once. J is TRBJ2-1 and V is TRBV7-9, with D possibly TRBD1 on 6 matching bases. Germline loops: CDR1 SEHNR, CDR2 FQNEAQ (reference sequence). Trimming stripped 4 bases from V and 6 bases from J, with 13 bases between. CDR3 length: 14 residues. The CDR3 spells CASSSSRQVNEQFF. CDR3 coding DNA: TGTGCCAGCAGCTCCAGCCGACAGGTCAATGAGCAGTTCTTC.

This chain uses TRBV29-1 with TRBJ2-7; the match to TRBD1 covers 11 bases. The trim removed 4 bases at V and 6 bases at J, leaving 5 bases unmatched. CDR3 length: 13 residues. Per germline, CDR1 SQVTM and CDR2 ANQGSEA. The CDR3 protein is CSVGGQGAVEQYF. The DNA of the CDR3 is TGCAGCGTTGGAGGACAGGGGGCCGTCGAGCAGTACTTC.

The V gene is TRBV9, the J gene TRBJ1-5; D uncertain. CDR1 is SGDLS and CDR2 is YYNGEE in the germline V gene. The CDR3 runs to 15 residues. V was pared by 0 bases and J by 1 base, with 8 bases between. CDR3 region: CASSVDGLSNQPQHF. The CDR3 DNA is TGTGCCAGCAGCGTAGATGGGTTGAGCAATCAGCCCCAGCATTTT.

The chain carries TRBV5-1 and TRBJ2-3; 12 nucleotides agree with TRBD2. Germline V gene data show CDR1 as SGHRS and CDR2 as YFSETQ. The CDR3 covers 16 residues. Germline trimming cut 4 bases from V and 3 bases from J; bases unmatched to any gene: 6. As DNA, the CDR3 is TGCGCCAGCAGCCCCCTGACTAGCGGGAGTACAGATACGCAGTATTTT. Translating gives CASSPLTSGSTDTQYF.

The chain carries TRBV4-1 and TRBJ1-2; D call uncertain. V was pared by 2 bases and J by 5 bases, with 15 bases between. The CDR3 sequence is 15 residues long. Germline V gene lookup returns CDR1 MGHRA and CDR2 YSYEKL. CDR3 nucleotides: TGCGCCAGCAGCCAACTACAGATAACCCGATATGGCTACACCTTC. Translation: CASSQLQITRYGYTF.

The rearrangement uses TRBV7-2 and TRBJ1-5, with TRBD1 as a possible D gene (5 bases). The germline CDR1 and CDR2 sequences are SGHTA and FQGNSA. V was shortened by 1 base and J by 2 bases, with 9 bases between the two germline ends. This CDR3 has 15 amino acids. CDR3 coding DNA: TGTGCCAGCAGCTTAGGCGGGGGACGCAATCAGCCCCAGCATTTT. It specifies CASSLGGGRNQPQHF.

With regard to this clonotype: An end of the junction differs from the germline gene, which may be a read error. The chain uses TRBV13 and TRBJ1-5; tentatively, D is TRBD1 (6 bases). CDR1 PRHDT and CDR2 FYEKMQ come from the germline V gene (reference sequence). The CDR3 consists of 13 residues. CDR3 sequence: CASSVQGSQPQHF. CDR3 DNA sequence: TGTGCCAGCAGCGTTCAGGGGTCCCAGCCACAGCATTTT.

This clonotype was recorded only once. The rearrangement links TRBV7-8 to TRBJ2-3; D possibly matches TRBD1 or TRBD2 (5 bases each). The germline CDR1 and CDR2 sequences are SGHVS and FQNEAQ. The CDR3 runs 16 residues. V shed 5 bases and J shed 0 bases, with 15 bases lying between them. The CDR3 sequence: CASSTVGRISTDTQYF. The CDR3 DNA sequence: TGTGCCAGCAGCACAGTGGGACGGATTAGCACAGATACGCAGTATTTT.

This clonotype has more than one count but fewer than ten. This sequence joins TRBV24-1 and TRBJ2-7; 10 bases agree with TRBD1. Germline V gene data show CDR1 as KGHDR and CDR2 as SFDVKD. Losses at the gene ends were 4 bases for V and 2 bases for J; bases not matched to a gene: 4. CDR3 length: 15 residues. DNA of the CDR3: TGTGCCACCAGTGACCCCGGACAGGGGGCCTACGAGCAGTACTTC. This sequence encodes CATSDPGQGAYEQYF.

This clonotype was found once. The genes are TRBV4-1 and TRBJ2-3; TRBD2 matches at 8 bases. Trimming at V came to 4 bases and at J to 0 bases, leaving 3 bases not matched to a gene. There are 15 residues in the CDR3. Looked up from germline, CDR1 is MGHRA and CDR2 is YSYEKL. The CDR3 nucleotides read TGCGCCAGCAGCCCCACTAGCGGAAGCACAGATACGCAGTATTTT. It encodes CASSPTSGSTDTQYF.

V gene TRBV20-1 combines with J gene TRBJ2-7, with D perhaps matching TRBD1 (5 bases). Germline CDR1 DFQATT, CDR2 SNEGSKA (reference sequence). The CDR3 is 13 amino acids. The ends were cut back, 1 base at V and 3 bases at J, with 10 bases in the middle. CDR3 loop: CSARGVTDYEQYF. The CDR3 region has the DNA TGCAGTGCTAGAGGGGTGACAGACTACGAGCAGTACTTC.

In the case of this clonotype: Lacking the conserved final phenylalanine or tryptophan, this CDR3 likely reflects a read error. The chain links TRBV5-6 to TRBJ1-6; 7 bases are shared with TRBD1. V lost 4 bases to trimming and J lost 5 bases; unmatched junction nucleotides: 9. Germline assignment: CDR1 SGHDT and CDR2 YYEEEE. The length of the CDR3 is 16 residues. The CDR3 nucleotides read TGTGCCAGCAGCAAAAACAGGGGTCGGAATAATTCACCCCTCCACTCT. Protein: CASSKNRGRNNSPLHS.